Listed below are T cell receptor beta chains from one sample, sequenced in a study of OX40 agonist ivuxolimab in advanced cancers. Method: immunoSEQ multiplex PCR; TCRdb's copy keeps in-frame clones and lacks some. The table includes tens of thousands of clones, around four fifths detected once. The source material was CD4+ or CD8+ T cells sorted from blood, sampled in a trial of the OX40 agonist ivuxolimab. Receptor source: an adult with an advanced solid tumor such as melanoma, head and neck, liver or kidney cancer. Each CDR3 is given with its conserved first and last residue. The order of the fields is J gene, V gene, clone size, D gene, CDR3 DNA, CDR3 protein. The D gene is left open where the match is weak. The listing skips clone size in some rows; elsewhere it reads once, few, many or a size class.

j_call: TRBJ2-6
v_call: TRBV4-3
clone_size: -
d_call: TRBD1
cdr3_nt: TGCGCCAGCAGCCAACTCACAGGGGTTGCTGGGGCCAACGTCCTGACTTTC
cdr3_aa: CASSQLTGVAGANVLTF

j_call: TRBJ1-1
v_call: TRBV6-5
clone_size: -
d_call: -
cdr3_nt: TGTGCCAGCAGTTACTCACGCACTGAAGCTTTCTTT
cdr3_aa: CASSYSRTEAFF

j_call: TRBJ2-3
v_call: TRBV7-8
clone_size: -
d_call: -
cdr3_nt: TGTGCCAGCAGCCCCGAGGTGGGGAAGGGGGTAGATACGCAGTATTTT
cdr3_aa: CASSPEVGKGVDTQYF

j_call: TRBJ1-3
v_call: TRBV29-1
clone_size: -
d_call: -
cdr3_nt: TGCAGCGTTGCTCTTGGGGTCTTTGGAAACACCATATATTTT
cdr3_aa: CSVALGVFGNTIYF

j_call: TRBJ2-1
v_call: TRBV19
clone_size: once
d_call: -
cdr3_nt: TGTGCCAGTAGTATAGGATCCTACAATGAGCAGTTCTTC
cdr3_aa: CASSIGSYNEQFF

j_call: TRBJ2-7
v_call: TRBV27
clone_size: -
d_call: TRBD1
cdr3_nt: TGTGCCAGCAGGCCGCCGGGACAGGGGTACGAGCAGTACTTC
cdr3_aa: CASRPPGQGYEQYF

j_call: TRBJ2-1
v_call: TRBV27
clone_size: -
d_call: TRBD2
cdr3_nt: TGTGCCAGCAGTATCCTTAGCGGGAGCTCCTACAATGAGCAGTTCTTC
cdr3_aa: CASSILSGSSYNEQFF

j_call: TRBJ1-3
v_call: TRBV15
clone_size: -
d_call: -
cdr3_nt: TGTGCCACCAGCAGAGATGAAGGGGGCTCTGGAAACACCATATATTTT
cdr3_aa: CATSRDEGGSGNTIYF

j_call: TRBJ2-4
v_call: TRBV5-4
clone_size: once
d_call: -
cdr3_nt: TGTGCCAGCAGCAGTCATGGGGCCAAAAACATTCAGTACTTC
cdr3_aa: CASSSHGAKNIQYF

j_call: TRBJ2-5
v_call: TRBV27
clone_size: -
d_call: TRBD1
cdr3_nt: TGTGCCAGCAGTCCTCGGACAGGGGGCCAGATCCTTGAGGAGACCCAGTACTTC
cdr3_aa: CASSPRTGGQILEETQYF

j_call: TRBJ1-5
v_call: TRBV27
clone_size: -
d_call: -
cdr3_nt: TGTGCCAGCAGTTTATCGGCAGGTAGCAATCAGCCCCAGCATTTT
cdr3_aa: CASSLSAGSNQPQHF

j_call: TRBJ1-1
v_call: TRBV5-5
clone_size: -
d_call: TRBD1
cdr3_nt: TGTGCCAGCAGCTTGACCCGGGAAGGGACAGGGCTCGGGATGGTCTTT
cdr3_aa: CASSLTREGTGLGMVF

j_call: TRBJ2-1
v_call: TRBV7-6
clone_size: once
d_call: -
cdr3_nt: TGTGCCAGCAGCTTAGAAGGGGTCGGCTACAATGAGCAGTTCTTC
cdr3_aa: CASSLEGVGYNEQFF

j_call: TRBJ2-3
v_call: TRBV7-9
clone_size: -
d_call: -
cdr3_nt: TGTGCCAGCAGCTCAACTAGCACAAACACAGATACGCAGTATTTT
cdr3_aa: CASSSTSTNTDTQYF

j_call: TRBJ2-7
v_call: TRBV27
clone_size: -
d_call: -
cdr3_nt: TGTGCCAGCAGTTACGACGGCTACGAGCAGTACTTC
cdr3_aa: CASSYDGYEQYF

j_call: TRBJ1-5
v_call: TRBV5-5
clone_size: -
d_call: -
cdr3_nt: TGTGCCAGCAGCTTGGGTCCCTTCCCTAATCAGCCCCAGCATTTT
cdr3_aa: CASSLGPFPNQPQHF

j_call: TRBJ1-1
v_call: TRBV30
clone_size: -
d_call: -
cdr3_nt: TGTGCCTGGAGTGTCGTCGGTATGAACACTGAAGCTTTCTTT
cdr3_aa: CAWSVVGMNTEAFF

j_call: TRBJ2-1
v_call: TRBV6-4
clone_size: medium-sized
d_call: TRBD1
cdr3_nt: TGTGCCAGCAGTGACGGGACAGGGGGCAATGAGCAGTTCTTC
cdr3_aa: CASSDGTGGNEQFF

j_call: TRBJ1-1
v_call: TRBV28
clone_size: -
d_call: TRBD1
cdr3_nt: TGTGCCAGCAGTTTAACCGATACAGGGGCCACTGAAGCTTTCTTT
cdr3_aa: CASSLTDTGATEAFF

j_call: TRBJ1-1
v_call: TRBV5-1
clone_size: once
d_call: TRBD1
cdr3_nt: TGCGCCAGCAGCTTGAGGGGACAGGGTCTACCGAACGGTGAAGCTTTCTTT
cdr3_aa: CASSLRGQGLPNGEAFF

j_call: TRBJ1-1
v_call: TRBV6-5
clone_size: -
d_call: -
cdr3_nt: TGTGCCAGCACATTCCAGGGAGGTGGCACTGAAGCTTTCTTT
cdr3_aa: CASTFQGGGTEAFF

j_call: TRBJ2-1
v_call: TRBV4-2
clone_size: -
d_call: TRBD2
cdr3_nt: TGTGCCAGCAGCCACCCCTCAGGAGCGGGGGGCACATCCAGCTCCTACAATGAGCAGTTCTTC
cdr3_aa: CASSHPSGAGGTSSSYNEQFF

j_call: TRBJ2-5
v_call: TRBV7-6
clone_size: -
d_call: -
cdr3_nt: TGTGCCAGCAGCCCGAATCCCGGGAACCAAGAGACCCAGTACTTC
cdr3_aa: CASSPNPGNQETQYF

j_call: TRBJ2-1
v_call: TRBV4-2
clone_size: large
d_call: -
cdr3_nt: TGTGCCAGCAGCCCCTTAACCCGGACCGAGCAGTTCTTC
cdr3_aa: CASSPLTRTEQFF

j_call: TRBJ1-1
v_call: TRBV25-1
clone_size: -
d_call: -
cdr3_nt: TGTGCCAGCAGGTTCAAGGAGAAAACTACTGAAGCTTTCTTT
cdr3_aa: CASRFKEKTTEAFF

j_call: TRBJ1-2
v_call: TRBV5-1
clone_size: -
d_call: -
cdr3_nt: TGCGCCAGCAGCTTGGCCTTCTATCAAAGGAGCTATGGCTACACCTTC
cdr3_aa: CASSLAFYQRSYGYTF

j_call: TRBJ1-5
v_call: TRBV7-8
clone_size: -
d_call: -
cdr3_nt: TGTGCCAGCAGCTCCCCGGGAGGGAGCAATCAGCCCCAGCATTTT
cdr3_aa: CASSSPGGSNQPQHF

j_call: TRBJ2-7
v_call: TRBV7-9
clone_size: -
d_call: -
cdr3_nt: TGTGCCAGCAGCCAGGGGACCTACGAGCAGTACTTC
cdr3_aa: CASSQGTYEQYF

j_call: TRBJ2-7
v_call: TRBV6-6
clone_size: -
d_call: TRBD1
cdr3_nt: TGTGCCAGCAGTTTTTCAGGGGGCTCGGTTGACGAGCAGTACTTC
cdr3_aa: CASSFSGGSVDEQYF